This passage covers 23 T cell receptor beta chains from one sample sequenced in a study of blood T cell repertoires in COVID-19. Assay: immunoSEQ multiplex PCR; the TCRdb copy retains only in-frame clones and omits some. This table holds hundreds of thousands of clones, over 75% found once. The sample consisted of PBMCs or T cells enriched from blood (not recorded which). The receptors derive from a woman aged 30 to 39 who had recovered from COVID-19.

This chain joins TRBV9 and TRBJ2-7; TRBD2 agrees at 8 bases. The ends lost 4 bases at V and 6 bases at J; junction bases unmatched: 9. In germline, CDR1 is SGDLS, CDR2 YYNGEE. CDR3 size: 14 residues. The CDR3: CASSQLSGGVEQYF. The CDR3 DNA sequence: TGTGCCAGCAGCCAACTTTCGGGAGGGGTCGAGCAGTACTTC.

The CDR3 region is CANRGQGEEQYF. Here the CDR3 DNA reads TGTGCCAACAGAGGCCAAGGAGAGGAGCAGTACTTC. The chain has TRBV2 and TRBJ2-7; D is unresolved. The CDR3 has 12 residues. Trimming left V 10 bases short and J 7 bases short, with 17 bases between. Germline V gives CDR1 SNHLY, CDR2 FYNNEI.

This clone appeared a few times. V gene TRBV7-9 combines with J gene TRBJ2-2, with D possibly matching TRBD2 (5 bases). CDR3 size: 14 residues. Germline V lookup: CDR1 SEHNR, CDR2 FQNEAQ (reference sequence). Trimming removed 2 bases from V and 3 bases from J, with 7 bases in between. The DNA for the CDR3 is TGTGCCAGCAGCTTAAGCGGCTACACCGGGGAGCTGTTTTTT. Translated, it gives CASSLSGYTGELFF. Looking up the rest from reference TRBV7-9 and TRBJ2-2 gives the full variable domain: DTGVSQNPRHKITKRGQNVTFRCDPISEHNRLYWYRQTLGQGPEFLTYFQNEAQLEKSRLLSDRFSAERPKGSFSTLEIQRTEQGDSAMYLCASSLSGYTGELFFGEGSRLTVL.

V gene TRBV7-2 combines with J gene TRBJ1-1, with 9 bases identical to TRBD1. The CDR3 totals 14 residues. CDR1 and CDR2 (germline): SGHTA, FQGNSA. The ends lost 3 bases at V and 3 bases at J; junction bases unmatched: 2. CDR3 protein: CASSLRTGDTEAFF. CDR3 coding DNA: TGTGCCAGCAGCTTGAGGACAGGGGACACTGAAGCTTTCTTT.

This chain joins TRBV13 and TRBJ2-5; 7 nucleotides align to TRBD1. The CDR3 runs 16 residues. V trimming: 3 bases; J trimming: 2 bases; junction bases outside the gene matches: 9. The germline V gene has CDR1 PRHDT and CDR2 FYEKMQ (reference sequence). The CDR3 loop is CASSLVTGSGQETQYF. The CDR3 region has the DNA TGTGCCAGCAGCTTGGTGACAGGGTCAGGACAAGAGACCCAGTACTTC.

This clone was seen only once. The V call is TRBV7-8, the J call TRBJ2-3; D ambiguous. V gave up 4 bases and J gave up 3 bases, with 8 bases separating them. The CDR3 consists of 13 residues. Germline assignment: CDR1 SGHVS and CDR2 FQNEAQ. The chain's CDR3 is CASSSFGTDTQYF. The CDR3 DNA follows: TGTGCCAGCAGCTCCTTCGGGACAGATACGCAGTATTTT.

The chain has TRBV12-3 or TRBV12-4 and TRBJ2-1; 7 bases map to TRBD2. V dropped 3 bases and J dropped 6; count of bases not matched to a gene: 2. The CDR3 contains 13 residues. The chain's CDR3 is CASSFGLGNEQFF. CDR3 nucleotides: TGTGCCAGCAGTTTCGGACTAGGCAATGAGCAGTTCTTC.

The chain's CDR3 is CASSWGSGEYEQFF. The CDR3 nucleotides are TGTGCCAGCAGTTGGGGGAGCGGGGAGTATGAGCAGTTCTTC. V is TRBV27 and J is TRBJ2-1; 7 bases align to TRBD2. Losses at the gene ends were 4 bases for V and 8 bases for J; bases not matched to a gene: 8. From germline, CDR1 is MNHEY and CDR2 SMNVEV (reference sequence). This CDR3 comprises 14 residues.

V usage is TRBV9 and J usage is TRBJ2-2; TRBD1 might be the D (7 bases). Looked up from germline, CDR1 is SGDLS and CDR2 is YYNGEE. V was shortened by 2 bases and J by 0 bases, with 11 bases between the two germline ends. The CDR3 is 16 residues long. The CDR3 DNA follows: TGTGCCAGCAGCGTCGGGGGACAGCCGAACACCGGGGAGCTGTTTTTT. This sequence encodes CASSVGGQPNTGELFF.

The chain employs TRBV4-1 and TRBJ1-1, with 7 bases identical to TRBD1. The CDR3 length is 16 residues. Germline V lookup: CDR1 MGHRA, CDR2 YSYEKL. The V and J ends lost 0 bases and 1 base, in that order; junction bases with no gene match: 5. The CDR3 DNA follows: TGCGCCAGCAGCCAAGATGCGGCAGGGGGGAACACTGAAGCTTTCTTT. Protein: CASSQDAAGGNTEAFF.

The count of this clone is one. The chain is built from TRBV19 and TRBJ2-7; 10 nucleotides align to TRBD2. The CDR3 consists of 14 residues. The V gene's germline CDR1 is LNHDA and CDR2 SQIVND (reference sequence). Trimming cost V 6 bases and J 4 bases; bases outside gene matches: 6. CDR3 in amino acids: CASSPGTSAYEQYF. In nucleotides, the CDR3 is TGTGCCAGTAGCCCGGGGACTAGCGCATACGAGCAGTACTTC.

There are a few counts of this clone. The chain recombines TRBV5-8 with TRBJ2-3; possible D gene TRBD1, 5 bases. V was trimmed by 0 bases and J by 0 bases, leaving 8 bases between them. The CDR3 length is 15 residues. The V gene's germline CDR1 is SGHTS and CDR2 YDEGEE. CDR3 amino acids: CASSLEYRSTDTQYF. The CDR3 coding sequence is TGTGCCAGCAGCTTGGAATACAGGAGCACAGATACGCAGTATTTT.

This chain links TRBV15 with TRBJ2-7, with 7 bases fitting TRBD1. CDR1 is LNHNV, CDR2 YYDKDF, per germline (reference sequence). The CDR3 is made up of 14 amino acids. The trim removed 0 bases at V and 2 bases at J, leaving 1 base unmatched. The CDR3 DNA sequence: TGTGCCACCAGCAGAGATACAGGGGCCTACGAGCAGTACTTC. Residues: CATSRDTGAYEQYF.

The chain joins TRBV2 to TRBJ1-2, with D perhaps matching TRBD1 (6 bases). Trimming took 2 bases from V and 8 from J, leaving 9 bases between them. Germline V CDR1 and CDR2: SNHLY, FYNNEI. The CDR3 is 12 residues long. CDR3 in amino acids: CASSESRGGYTF. The CDR3 coding sequence is TGTGCCAGCAGTGAAAGTAGGGGGGGCTACACCTTC.

This clone came up a few times. The rearrangement joins TRBV5-5 to TRBJ1-1; D unresolved. V lost 2 bases, J lost 0 bases, and 14 bases lay in between. CDR3 length: 16 amino acids. Germline CDR1 SGHKS, CDR2 YYEKEE (reference sequence). Here the CDR3 reads CASSFGVRLLNTEAFF. DNA of the CDR3: TGTGCCAGCAGCTTCGGGGTAAGACTTTTGAACACTGAAGCTTTCTTT.

The J gene is TRBJ1-2, the V gene TRBV27; tentatively, D is TRBD1 (5 bases). Trimming pared 3 bases from V and 7 bases from J, leaving 12 bases between. Per germline, CDR1 MNHEY and CDR2 SMNVEV (reference sequence). This CDR3 has 13 residues. The CDR3 nucleotides are TGTGCCAGCAGTTTGGGGGGGAGGGGTGGCTACACCTTC. Protein product: CASSLGGRGGYTF.

This clone was counted a few times. The chain recombines TRBV10-3 with TRBJ2-3, with TRBD2 matching over 11 bases. CDR1 and CDR2 (germline): ENHRY, SYGVKD. The CDR3 loop spans 16 amino acids. Trimming at V came to 6 bases and at J to 1 base, leaving 6 bases not matched to a gene. CDR3 nucleotides: TGTGCCATCAGCAACCTAGCGGGGGGCCGCACAGATACGCAGTATTTT. This sequence encodes CAISNLAGGRTDTQYF.

J is TRBJ1-5 and V is TRBV13; D gene ambiguous. CDR3 size: 15 residues. The germline V gene has CDR1 PRHDT and CDR2 FYEKMQ (reference sequence). Trimming removed 4 bases from V and 4 bases from J, with 14 bases in between. CDR3 DNA: TGTGCCAGCAGCTCCGGATCCGGCGGTAATCAGCCCCAGCATTTT. Protein product: CASSSGSGGNQPQHF.

The chain has TRBV2 and TRBJ2-7; 8 positions match TRBD1. CDR1 is SNHLY, CDR2 FYNNEI, per germline. The CDR3 extends over 12 amino acids. V dropped 9 bases and J dropped 2; count of bases not matched to a gene: 3. The CDR3 DNA reads TGTGCCAGTGGACAGGGACCCTACGAGCAGTACTTC. Encoded protein: CASGQGPYEQYF.

The chain has TRBV7-9 and TRBJ2-1; tentatively, D is TRBD1 (6 bases). V lost 1 base and J lost 6, with 10 bases in between. The CDR3 is 14 amino acids. Germline values: CDR1 SEHNR, CDR2 FQNEAQ (reference sequence). Here the CDR3 DNA reads TGTGCCAGCAGCTTAGTGTTAGGGGGCAATGAGCAGTTCTTC. Translating gives CASSLVLGGNEQFF.

The chain couples TRBV20-1 to TRBJ1-5, with D perhaps TRBD1 (6 bases). The CDR3 covers 14 residues. Per the germline V gene, CDR1 is DFQATT and CDR2 is SNEGSKA (reference sequence). Trimming removed 3 bases at V and 6 bases at J, with 15 bases between. The CDR3 loop reads CSASKKGGGQPQHF. In DNA, the CDR3 is TGCAGTGCTAGTAAGAAAGGGGGTGGTCAGCCCCAGCATTTT.

This clone has just one count. The V gene is TRBV27, the J gene TRBJ1-2, with 10 bases aligning to TRBD1. Germline V CDR1 and CDR2: MNHEY, SMNVEV (reference sequence). This CDR3 comprises 15 residues. Germline trimming cut 8 bases from V and 3 bases from J; bases unmatched to any gene: 9. CDR3 region: CASRYGTGDDYGYTF. CDR3 nucleotides: TGTGCCAGCCGCTATGGGACAGGGGATGACTATGGCTACACCTTC.

V is TRBV29-1 and J is TRBJ2-3; 7 bases map to TRBD1. The V gene's germline CDR1 is SQVTM and CDR2 ANQGSEA. The CDR3 has 12 residues. V lost 7 bases to trimming and J lost 6 bases; unmatched junction nucleotides: 7. Here the CDR3 reads CSAARGQDTQYF. The CDR3 region has the DNA TGCAGCGCCGCTCGGGGACAGGATACGCAGTATTTT.